This entry describes one T cell receptor (beta chain). There is no known antigen for this receptor. No per-base quality is available; no much larger clone lies one base away. The trial excluded patients who had a history of autoimmune disease or were on systemic immunosuppression. Peripheral blood for TCR sequencing was collected from all dose cohorts at baseline, on cycle 4 day 1, and on cycle 7 day 1. The samples were taken from a phase I, first-in-human, multicenter, open-label dose-escalation trial of ivuxolimab. Adults with locally advanced or metastatic head and neck squamous cell, hepatocellular, melanoma or renal cell carcinoma were enrolled in the trial. Before TCR sequencing, CD4+ T cells and CD8+ T cells were sorted from peripheral blood as separate populations. This record comes from a study of OX40 agonist ivuxolimab in advanced cancers. For the wider study: Ivuxolimab was a fully human IgG2 agonistic monoclonal antibody targeting the costimulatory receptor OX40 (CD134). Three dose-escalation patients achieved partial responses, one with hepatocellular carcinoma and two with cutaneous melanoma. Patients were allowed to have had prior anti-PD-1, anti-PD-L1 or anti-CTLA-4 therapy, and 40% to 45% of the dose-escalation patients had previously received checkpoint inhibitors. Intravenous ivuxolimab was administered to patients every 2 weeks at six dose levels: 0.01, 0.1, 0.3, 1.5, 3 and 10 mg/kg. In the dose-escalation cohort, around four fifths of patients were male, and the mean age was 60 years with a range of about 20 to 80. The paper describes the monotherapy dose-escalation part (N = 52 patients) of the phase I trial of ivuxolimab. Among the approximately 50 dose-escalation patients, some 20 had hepatocellular carcinoma, 15 or so melanoma, 9 renal cell carcinoma and 9 head and neck cancer. The purpose of peripheral TCRbeta sequencing was to test whether ivuxolimab changed TCR sequence diversity and led to clonal T-cell expansion. Summary of the overall study and its limitations: The antigen specificity of the peripheral T cells that underwent clonal expansion was not determined. After ivuxolimab, CD8+ T cells had more expanded clones than CD4+ T cells on average. Low levels of normalized T-cell clonal expansion were also seen in some patients who did not respond. In the 0.1-3.0 mg/kg groups, partial responders had among the lowest normalized peripheral clonal expansion, particularly in CD8+ T cells. At doses from 0.1 to 3.0 mg/kg, clonal expansion was seen in both CD4+ and CD8+ blood T cells between baseline and week 6.

V and J are truncated by 3 bases and 2 bases respectively, leaving an intervening sequence of 9 bases. The CDR3 covers 14 residues, taking in both the cysteine and the phenylalanine. Of all the DNA, just the CDR3 is kept, 42 bases in frame from base 1. Sequences LNHDA (CDR1) and SQIVND (CDR2) are obtained from the germline V gene (reference sequence). Genomic DNA was extracted from sorted cells for sequencing of the TCRbeta CDR3 region. TCRbeta CDR3 regions were sequenced using the immunoSEQ Assay. As stored in TCRdb, this immuneACCESS dataset retains in-frame rearrangements with V and J assigned. A fraction of the clones does not appear; measured against another copy, unresolved V genes explain less than half of the discrepancy, and the remainder lacks a known reason. In all, the sample holds over 35,000 clones, and roughly nine tenths of those were seen once. 10% to 15% of the sample is taken by the ten largest.

Sequences were derived from CD4+ or CD8+ T cells sorted from blood, sampled in a trial of the OX40 agonist ivuxolimab. The V gene is TRBV19 and the J gene is TRBJ2-3; a tentative D call is TRBD2 (6 bases match). This clonotype originated in an adult with an advanced solid tumor such as melanoma, head and neck, liver or kidney cancer. The sequence in DNA is TGTGCCAGTAGTATGGGAGGAGACACAGATACGCAGTATTTT. Its protein reads: CASSMGGDTDTQYF.